These 2 T cell receptor beta chains were all obtained from the same sample, sequenced in a study of regulatory T cells in long-lasting Graves disease (dated by TCRdb to the early 2020s). Libraries were built with multiplex PCR. The reads were generated on an Illumina HiSeq 4000. iRepertoire HTBI primers and Arm-PCR amplification of CDR3 regions were used to construct TCR beta libraries. Using fastp at Q25 and MiXCR, TCRdb reprocessed the public reads and kept productive beta chains. Duplicate CDR3 protein sequences are folded into a single record with the most common DNA and genes. The sample profile shows about 420,000 distinct CDR3 sequences; roughly 17% of them were found once. The ten largest clones take up about 25% of the sample. The time point label corresponds to: newly diagnosed GD, antithyroid drugs for less than 3 months. For both TCR sequencing and RNA sequencing, RNA was extracted from PBMCs using TRIzol.

These data were likewise used in another study, on T cells in Graves' hyperthyroidism and ophthalmopathy.

The sequencing used peripheral blood mononuclear cells (PBMCs), collected at new diagnosis, from a patient treated with antithyroid drugs. Source of these receptors: a woman aged 18-29 years with Graves disease. Donor details come from another sample of the same person, matched by shared clones.

This clonotype was observed at least ten times. V gene TRBV20-1 combines with J gene TRBJ2-1; D uncertain. CDR1 is DFQATT, CDR2 SNEGSKA, per germline (reference sequence). The CDR3 sequence is 14 residues long. Trimming took 2 bases from V and 0 from J, leaving 8 bases between them. The CDR3 spells CSARWSSSYNEQFF. CDR3 in DNA: TGCAGTGCTAGATGGTCCAGCTCCTACAATGAGCAGTTCTTC.

This clonotype was observed many times. The J gene is TRBJ2-3, the V gene TRBV7-3; D perhaps matches TRBD1 (5 bases). From germline, CDR1 is SGHTA and CDR2 FQGTGA. This CDR3 has 16 residues. V gave up 0 bases and J gave up 0 bases, with 10 bases separating them. CDR3 in amino acids: CASSLTGQISTDTQYF. CDR3 coding DNA: TGTGCCAGCAGCTTAACTGGACAAATTAGCACAGATACGCAGTATTTT.